The clone carrying this T cell receptor (beta chain) was counted a few times. The data stem from a study of CD8+ T cells in alopecia areata. Study in general: Those patients who were treated received oral tofacitinib, which was given at 5 to 10 mg twice daily for moderate-to-severe alopecia areata.

cDNA reverse transcribed from extracted RNA served as the sequencing template. Produced via immunoSEQ multiplex PCR; TCRdb's table is partial and in-frame only. This table holds 90,000 to 100,000 clones, 35% to 45% found once. T lymphocytes (CD4+ and CD8+) were sorted from PBMCs. The germline V gene has CDR1 MGHRA and CDR2 YSYEKL. The CDR3 spans 17 residues. The V and J ends lost 4 bases and 6 bases respectively, with 24 bases between them. This chain connects TRBV4-1 to TRBJ1-2; weak D call: TRBD1 (6 bases). The sequencing input was CD4+ T cells sorted from blood. This TCR derives from a human donor with alopecia areata. This CDR3 is CASSLHGTQPSRDGYTF. As DNA, the CDR3 is TGCGCCAGCAGCCTCCACGGGACACAACCCTCGAGGGATGGCTACACCTTC.